This TCR beta chain was sequenced during a study of T-cell reconstitution after alpha-beta-depleted transplantation in children. CDR1 and CDR2 (germline): SGHVS, FNYEAQ. This CDR3 is 15 amino acids long. The V end was cut by 5 bases, the J end by 0 bases, with 11 bases between. This clonotype was counted only a few times. Preparation of the TCRbeta library used unique molecular identifiers. TCRdb re-analysed the PCR reads in MiXCR, keeping a single row per CDR3 protein. Of 350,000 to 400,000 distinct CDR3 sequences in the sample, roughly 14% were seen once. This specimen was PBMCs, taken from the stem cell graft. This chain links TRBV7-6 with TRBJ1-5, with D unresolved. The clonotype originates from a human donor who donated a stem cell graft to a child with Fanconi anemia. CDR3 protein: CASSPYSNSNQPQHF. The CDR3 coding sequence is TGTGCCAGCAGCCCATATAGTAATAGCAATCAGCCCCAGCATTTT. The variable domain in full, with the rest retrieved from reference TRBV7-6 and TRBJ1-5, is GAGVSQSPRYKVTKRGQDVALRCDPISGHVSLYWYRQALGQGPEFLTYFNYEAQQDKSGLPNDRFSAERPEGSISTLTIQRTEQRDSAMYRCASSPYSNSNQPQHFGDGTRLSIL.